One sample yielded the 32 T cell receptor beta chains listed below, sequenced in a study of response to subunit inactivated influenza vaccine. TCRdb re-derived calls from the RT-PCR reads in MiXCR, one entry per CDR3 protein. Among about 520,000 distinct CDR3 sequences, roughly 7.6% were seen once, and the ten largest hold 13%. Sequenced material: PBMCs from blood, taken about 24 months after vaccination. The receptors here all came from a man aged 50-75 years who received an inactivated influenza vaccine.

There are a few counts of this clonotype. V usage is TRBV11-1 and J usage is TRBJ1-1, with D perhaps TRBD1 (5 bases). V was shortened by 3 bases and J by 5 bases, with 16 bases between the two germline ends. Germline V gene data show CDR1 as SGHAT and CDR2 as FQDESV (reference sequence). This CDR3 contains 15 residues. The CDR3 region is CASSLARGVKTEAFF. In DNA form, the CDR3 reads TGTGCCAGCAGCTTGGCTCGGGGGGTAAAGACTGAAGCTTTCTTT.

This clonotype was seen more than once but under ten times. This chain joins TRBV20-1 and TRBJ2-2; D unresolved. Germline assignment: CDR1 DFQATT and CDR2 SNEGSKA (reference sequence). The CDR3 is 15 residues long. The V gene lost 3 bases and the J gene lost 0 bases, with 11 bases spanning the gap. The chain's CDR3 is CSARRVLTNTGELFF. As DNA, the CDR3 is TGCAGTGCTAGGAGAGTCCTAACGAACACCGGGGAGCTGTTTTTT.

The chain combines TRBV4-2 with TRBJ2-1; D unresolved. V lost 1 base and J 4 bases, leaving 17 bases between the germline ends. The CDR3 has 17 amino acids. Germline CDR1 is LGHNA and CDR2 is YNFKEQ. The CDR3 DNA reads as TGTGCCAGCAGCCAAGGTCGGCAGTTTATACAGTACAATGAGCAGTTCTTC. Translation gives CASSQGRQFIQYNEQFF.

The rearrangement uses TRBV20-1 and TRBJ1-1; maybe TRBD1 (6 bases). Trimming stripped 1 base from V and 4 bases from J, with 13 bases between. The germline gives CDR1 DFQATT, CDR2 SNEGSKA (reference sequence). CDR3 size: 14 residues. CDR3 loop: CSARGSLGGTEAFF. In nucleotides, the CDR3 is TGCAGTGCTAGAGGATCCCTAGGGGGCACTGAAGCTTTCTTT.

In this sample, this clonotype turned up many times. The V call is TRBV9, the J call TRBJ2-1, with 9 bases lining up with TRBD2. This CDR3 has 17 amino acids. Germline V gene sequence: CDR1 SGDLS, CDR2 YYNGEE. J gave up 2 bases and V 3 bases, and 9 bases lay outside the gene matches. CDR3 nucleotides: TGTGCCAGCAGCGAGACTAGCGGAGAAGGGGCCTACAATGAGCAGTTCTTC. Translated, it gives CASSETSGEGAYNEQFF.

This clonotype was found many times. CDR3 sequence reads: CASRTTSFNEQFF. The CDR3 DNA reads TGTGCCAGCAGGACGACTAGTTTCAATGAGCAGTTCTTC. The rearrangement links TRBV12-3 or TRBV12-4 to TRBJ2-1, with D perhaps TRBD2 (6 bases). The CDR3 is 13 residues long. The V and J ends lost 6 bases and 6 bases respectively, with 12 bases between them.

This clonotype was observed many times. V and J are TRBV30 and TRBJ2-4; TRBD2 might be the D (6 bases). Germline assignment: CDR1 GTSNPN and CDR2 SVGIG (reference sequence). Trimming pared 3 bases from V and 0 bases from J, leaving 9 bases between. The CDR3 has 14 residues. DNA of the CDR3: TGTGCCTGGAGCGGGACTTTAGCCAAAAACATTCAGTACTTC. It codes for CAWSGTLAKNIQYF.

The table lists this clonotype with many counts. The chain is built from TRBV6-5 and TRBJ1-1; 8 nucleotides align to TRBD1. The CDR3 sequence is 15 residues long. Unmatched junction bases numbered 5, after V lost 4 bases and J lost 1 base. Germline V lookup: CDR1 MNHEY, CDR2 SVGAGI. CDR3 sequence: CASSSFGQGNTEAFF. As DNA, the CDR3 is TGTGCCAGCAGTTCCTTCGGACAGGGGAACACTGAAGCTTTCTTT.

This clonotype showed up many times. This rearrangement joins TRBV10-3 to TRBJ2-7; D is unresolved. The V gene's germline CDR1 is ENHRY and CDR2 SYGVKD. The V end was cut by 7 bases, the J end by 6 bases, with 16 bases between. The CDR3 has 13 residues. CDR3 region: CAINSGRGLEQYF. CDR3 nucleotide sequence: TGTGCCATCAATTCAGGCCGTGGTCTCGAGCAGTACTTC.

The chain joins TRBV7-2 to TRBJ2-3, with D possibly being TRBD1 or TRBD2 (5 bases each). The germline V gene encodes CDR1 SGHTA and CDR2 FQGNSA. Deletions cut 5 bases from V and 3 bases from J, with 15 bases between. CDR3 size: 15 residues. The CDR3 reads CASSPGPSSTDTQYF. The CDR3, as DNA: TGTGCCAGCAGCCCAGGGCCTAGCTCTACAGATACGCAGTATTTT.

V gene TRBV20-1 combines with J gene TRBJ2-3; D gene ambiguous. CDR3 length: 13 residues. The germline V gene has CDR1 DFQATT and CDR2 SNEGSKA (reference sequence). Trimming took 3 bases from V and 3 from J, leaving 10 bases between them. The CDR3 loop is CSARWAGTDTQYF. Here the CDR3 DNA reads TGCAGTGCTAGGTGGGCCGGGACAGATACGCAGTATTTT.

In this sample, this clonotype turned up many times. The CDR3 bases are TGTGCCAGCAGCCAAGTTACAAGTAGTAATTCACCCCTCCACTTT. Translating it yields CASSQVTSSNSPLHF. The V call is TRBV3-1, the J call TRBJ1-6, with D hard to call. Germline V gives CDR1 LGHDT, CDR2 YNNKEL (reference sequence). V was shortened by 1 base and J by 6 bases, with 10 bases between the two germline ends. The CDR3 runs 15 residues. Looking up the rest from reference TRBV3-1 and TRBJ1-6 gives the full variable domain: DTAVSQTPKYLVTQMGNDKSIKCEQNLGHDTMYWYKQDSKKFLKIMFSYNNKELIINETVPNRFSPKSPDKAHLNLHINSLELGDSAVYFCASSQVTSSNSPLHFGNGTRLTVT.

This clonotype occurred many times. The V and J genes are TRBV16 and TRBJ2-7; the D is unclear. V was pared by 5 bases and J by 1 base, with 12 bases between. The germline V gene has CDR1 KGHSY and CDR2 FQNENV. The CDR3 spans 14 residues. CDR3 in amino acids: CASSVGQRSYEQYF. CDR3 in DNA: TGTGCCAGCAGCGTTGGCCAACGGTCCTACGAGCAGTACTTC.

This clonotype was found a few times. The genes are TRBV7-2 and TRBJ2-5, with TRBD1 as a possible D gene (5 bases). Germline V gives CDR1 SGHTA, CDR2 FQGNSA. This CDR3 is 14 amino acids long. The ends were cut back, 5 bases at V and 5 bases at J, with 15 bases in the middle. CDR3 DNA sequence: TGTGCCAGCAGCCCTTCAGGGTATTGGGAGACCCAGTACTTC. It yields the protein CASSPSGYWETQYF.

The CDR3 reads CASSPGLAVALDTQYF. The CDR3 nucleotides read TGTGCCAGCAGCCCGGGACTAGCGGTTGCGTTGGATACGCAGTATTTT. V gene TRBV5-5 combines with J gene TRBJ2-3, with 11 bases aligning to TRBD2. This CDR3 comprises 16 residues. Germline assignment: CDR1 SGHKS and CDR2 YYEKEE (reference sequence). J was trimmed by 6 bases and V by 4 bases; bases with no gene match: 10.

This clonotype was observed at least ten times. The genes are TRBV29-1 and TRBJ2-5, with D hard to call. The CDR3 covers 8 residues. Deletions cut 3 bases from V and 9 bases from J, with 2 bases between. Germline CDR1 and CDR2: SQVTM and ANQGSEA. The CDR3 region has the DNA TGCAGCGTTGACTCCCAGTACTTC. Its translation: CSVDSQYF.

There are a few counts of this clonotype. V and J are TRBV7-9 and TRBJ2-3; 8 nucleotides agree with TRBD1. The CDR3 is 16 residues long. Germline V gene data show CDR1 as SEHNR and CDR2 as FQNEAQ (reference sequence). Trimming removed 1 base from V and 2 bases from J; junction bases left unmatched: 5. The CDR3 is CASSLGTGSFTDTQYF. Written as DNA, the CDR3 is TGTGCCAGCAGCTTAGGGACAGGGAGTTTCACAGATACGCAGTATTTT.

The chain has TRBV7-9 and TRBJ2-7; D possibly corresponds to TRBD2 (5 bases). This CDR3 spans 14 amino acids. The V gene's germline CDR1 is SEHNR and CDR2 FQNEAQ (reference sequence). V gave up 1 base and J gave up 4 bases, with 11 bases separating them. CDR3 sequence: CASSLERYPYEQYF. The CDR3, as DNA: TGTGCCAGCAGCTTAGAGCGGTACCCTTACGAGCAGTACTTC.

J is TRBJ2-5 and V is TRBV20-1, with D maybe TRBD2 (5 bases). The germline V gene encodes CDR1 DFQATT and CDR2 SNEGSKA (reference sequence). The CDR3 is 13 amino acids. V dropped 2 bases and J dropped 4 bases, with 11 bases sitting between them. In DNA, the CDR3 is TGCAGTGCTAGAAAGGCGAGCGGAGAGACCCAGTACTTC. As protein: CSARKASGETQYF.

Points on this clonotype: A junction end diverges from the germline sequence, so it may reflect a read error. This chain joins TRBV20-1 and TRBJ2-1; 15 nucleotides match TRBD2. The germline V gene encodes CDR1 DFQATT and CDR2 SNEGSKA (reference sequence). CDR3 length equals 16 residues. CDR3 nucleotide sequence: TGCTGTGCCCCCGGGACTAGCGGGGGGATATACAATGAGCAGTTCTTC. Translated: CCAPGTSGGIYNEQFF.

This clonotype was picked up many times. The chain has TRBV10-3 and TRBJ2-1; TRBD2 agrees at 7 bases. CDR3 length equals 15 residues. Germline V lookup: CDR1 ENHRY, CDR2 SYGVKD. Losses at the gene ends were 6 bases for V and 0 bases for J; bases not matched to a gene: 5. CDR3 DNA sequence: TGTGCCATCAGATATGCGGGAGACTCCTACAATGAGCAGTTCTTC. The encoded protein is CAIRYAGDSYNEQFF.

The CDR3 nucleotides are TGTGCCAGCAGTTACTCGATTTCCGGGACATATAATTCACCCCTCCACTTT. Translating it yields CASSYSISGTYNSPLHF. The chain has TRBV6-5 and TRBJ1-6, with a possible D match to TRBD1 (6 bases). Trimming removed 0 bases from V and 4 bases from J, with 13 bases in between. Per germline, CDR1 MNHEY and CDR2 SVGAGI. This CDR3 contains 17 residues.

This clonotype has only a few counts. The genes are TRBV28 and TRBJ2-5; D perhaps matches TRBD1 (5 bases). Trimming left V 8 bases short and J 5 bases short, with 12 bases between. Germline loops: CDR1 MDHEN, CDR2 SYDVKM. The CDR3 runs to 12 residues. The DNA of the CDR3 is TGTGCCAGCCATTCAGGGTGGGAGACCCAGTACTTC. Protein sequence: CASHSGWETQYF. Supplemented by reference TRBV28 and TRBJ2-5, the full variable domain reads DVKVTQSSRYLVKRTGEKVFLECVQDMDHENMFWYRQDPGLGLRLIYFSYDVKMKEKGDIPEGYSVSREKKERFSLILESASTNQTSMYLCASHSGWETQYFGPGTRLLVL.

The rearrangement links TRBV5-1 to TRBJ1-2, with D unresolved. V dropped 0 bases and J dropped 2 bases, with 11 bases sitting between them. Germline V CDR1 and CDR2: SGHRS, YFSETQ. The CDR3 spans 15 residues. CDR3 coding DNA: TGCGCCAGCAGCTTGGATGGGTTGCCGAACTATGGCTACACCTTC. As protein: CASSLDGLPNYGYTF.

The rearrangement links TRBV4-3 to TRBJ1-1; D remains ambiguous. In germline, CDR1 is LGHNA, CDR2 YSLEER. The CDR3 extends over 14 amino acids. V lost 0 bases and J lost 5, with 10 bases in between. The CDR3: CASSQDRGLTEAFF. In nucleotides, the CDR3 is TGCGCCAGCAGCCAAGATCGCGGGCTTACTGAAGCTTTCTTT.

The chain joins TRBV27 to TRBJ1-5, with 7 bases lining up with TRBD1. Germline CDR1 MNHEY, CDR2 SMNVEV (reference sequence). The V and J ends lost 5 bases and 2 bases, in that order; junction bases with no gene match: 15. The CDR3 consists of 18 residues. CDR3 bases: TGTGCCAGCAGTCCGAGGGACAGACGGTACGTCGGCAATCAGCCCCAGCATTTT. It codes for CASSPRDRRYVGNQPQHF.

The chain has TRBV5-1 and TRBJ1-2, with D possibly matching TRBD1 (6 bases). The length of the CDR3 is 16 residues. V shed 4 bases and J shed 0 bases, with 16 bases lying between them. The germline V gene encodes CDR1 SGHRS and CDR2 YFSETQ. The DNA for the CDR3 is TGCGCCAGCAGCATCTCGACAGGCCGAACTAACTATGGCTACACCTTC. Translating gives CASSISTGRTNYGYTF.

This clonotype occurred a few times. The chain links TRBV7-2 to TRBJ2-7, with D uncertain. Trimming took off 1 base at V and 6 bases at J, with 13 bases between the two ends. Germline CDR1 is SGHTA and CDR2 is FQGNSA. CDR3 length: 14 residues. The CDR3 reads CASSLGGILIEQYF. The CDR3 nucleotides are TGTGCCAGCAGCTTAGGCGGCATACTCATCGAGCAGTACTTC. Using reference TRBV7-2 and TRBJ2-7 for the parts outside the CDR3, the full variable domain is GAGVSQSPSNKVTEKGKDVELRCDPISGHTALYWYRQSLGQGLEFLIYFQGNSAPDKSGLPSDRFSAERTGGSVSTLTIQRTQQEDSAVYLCASSLGGILIEQYFGPGTRLTVT.

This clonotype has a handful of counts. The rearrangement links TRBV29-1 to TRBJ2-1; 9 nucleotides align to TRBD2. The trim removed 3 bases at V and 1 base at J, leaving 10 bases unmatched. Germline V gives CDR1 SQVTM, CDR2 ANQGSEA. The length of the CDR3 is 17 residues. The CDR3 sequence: CSVDSGGPTSSYNEQFF. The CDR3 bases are TGCAGCGTTGATAGCGGGGGCCCCACCTCGTCCTACAATGAGCAGTTCTTC.

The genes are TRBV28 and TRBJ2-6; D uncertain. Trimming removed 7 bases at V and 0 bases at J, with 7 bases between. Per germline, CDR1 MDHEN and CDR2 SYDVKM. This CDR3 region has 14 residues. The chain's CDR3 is CASKVSSGANVLTF. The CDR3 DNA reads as TGTGCCAGCAAGGTTAGCTCTGGGGCCAACGTCCTGACTTTC.

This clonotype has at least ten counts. The CDR3 reads CASSLGPWTDPSYNEQFF. The CDR3 DNA follows: TGCGCCAGCAGCTTGGGTCCCTGGACTGACCCCTCCTACAATGAGCAGTTCTTC. This sequence joins TRBV5-1 and TRBJ2-1; D possibly corresponds to TRBD2 (5 bases). Trimming removed 0 bases from V and 0 bases from J, with 16 bases in between. Per the germline V gene, CDR1 is SGHRS and CDR2 is YFSETQ. The CDR3 contains 18 residues. The full variable domain, with the rest looked up from reference TRBV5-1 and TRBJ2-1, is KAGVTQTPRYLIKTRGQQVTLSCSPISGHRSVSWYQQTPGQGLQFLFEYFSETQRNKGNFPGRFSGRQFSNSRSEMNVSTLELGDSALYLCASSLGPWTDPSYNEQFFGPGTRLTVL.

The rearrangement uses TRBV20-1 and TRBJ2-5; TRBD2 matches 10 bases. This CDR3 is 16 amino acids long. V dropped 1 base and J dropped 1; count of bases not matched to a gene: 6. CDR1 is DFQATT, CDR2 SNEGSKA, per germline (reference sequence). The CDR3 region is CSARAGTSDIQETQYF. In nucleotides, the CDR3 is TGCAGTGCTAGAGCTGGGACTAGCGACATCCAAGAGACCCAGTACTTC.